The rows below give T cell receptor beta chains drawn from one sample of a study of cytomegalovirus exposure and HLA in healthy donors. Some clones are missing from TCRdb's copy, which holds only in-frame ones; the method was immunoSEQ multiplex PCR. The table records approximately 100,000 clones, roughly 80% of them present only once. The sample comprised PBMCs. These receptors were obtained from a man aged 55 to 70 in good health and CMV-seropositive. The CDR3 runs from the conserved cysteine through the conserved F or W. D genes are given only for firm matches. Expanded clones are given a class, and other clones once, few, many or no size at all.

NA,NA,TRBJ2-7,TRBV5-4,CASSLEGAEQYF,TGTGCCAGCAGCTTGGAAGGGGCCGAGCAGTACTTC
TRBD1,NA,TRBJ2-3,TRBV27,CASSSGTGGDTQYF,TGTGCCAGCAGTTCCGGGACAGGGGGAGATACGCAGTATTTT
NA,NA,TRBJ2-3,TRBV28,CASRTTGTDTQYF,TGTGCCAGCCGGACAACTGGCACAGATACGCAGTATTTT
TRBD2,few,TRBJ2-7,TRBV7-2,CASSLGGGLASYEQYF,TGTGCCAGCAGCTTAGGAGGAGGACTAGCTAGTTACGAGCAGTACTTC
TRBD1,NA,TRBJ2-4,TRBV9,CASSVGGTGAGDQYF,TGTGCCAGCAGCGTCGGCGGGACAGGGGCGGGCGATCAGTACTTC
NA,NA,TRBJ2-7,TRBV2,CASKLTYEQYF,TGTGCCAGCAAATTAACCTACGAGCAGTACTTC
NA,NA,TRBJ2-5,TRBV7-8,CASSFSVLWTAQETQYF,TGTGCCAGCAGCTTTAGCGTACTCTGGACAGCCCAAGAGACCCAGTACTTC
NA,NA,TRBJ1-4,TRBV4-1,CASSPDTALKKLFF,TGCGCCAGCAGCCCGGACACTGCTCTCAAAAAACTGTTTTTT
TRBD1,few,TRBJ2-7,TRBV6-6,CASRLMTGFASIEQYF,TGTGCCAGCAGACTTATGACAGGGTTTGCAAGTATCGAGCAGTACTTC
TRBD1,NA,TRBJ1-6,TRBV30,CAWSADRGSYNSPLHF,TGTGCCTGGAGTGCCGACAGGGGCTCCTATAATTCACCCCTCCACTTT
TRBD1,NA,TRBJ2-7,TRBV7-8,CASSPGTGEDYEQYF,TGTGCCAGCAGCCCGGGGACAGGGGAAGACTACGAGCAGTACTTC
NA,few,TRBJ2-7,TRBV7-8,CASSPGVVQYF,TGTGCCAGCAGCCCGGGAGTCGTGCAGTACTTC
NA,NA,TRBJ1-1,TRBV7-6,CASRSDSYTEAFF,TGTGCCAGCAGATCGGACAGCTACACTGAAGCTTTCTTT
TRBD2,once,TRBJ2-1,TRBV30,CAWSVQGLADYNEQFF,TGTGCCTGGAGTGTACAGGGACTAGCGGATTACAATGAGCAGTTCTTC
NA,NA,TRBJ1-2,TRBV5-5,CASSPSSGVYGYTF,TGTGCCAGCAGCCCGAGTAGCGGGGTTTATGGCTACACCTTC
NA,NA,TRBJ2-7,TRBV7-8,CASSFYAGKDEQYF,TGTGCCAGCAGCTTTTATGCAGGGAAGGACGAGCAGTACTTC
TRBD1,NA,TRBJ1-2,TRBV28,CASGLDRGYGYTF,TGTGCCAGCGGACTGGACAGGGGATATGGCTACACCTTC
TRBD2,NA,TRBJ2-7,TRBV7-6,CASSLRGGPHEQYF,TGTGCCAGCAGCTTACGGGGGGGCCCCCACGAGCAGTACTTC
NA,NA,TRBJ1-2,TRBV14,CASSQDVWAGMNYGYTF,TGTGCCAGCAGCCAAGACGTCTGGGCAGGGATGAACTATGGCTACACCTTC
TRBD1,few,TRBJ1-3,TRBV7-2,CASSLGDRVVGNTIYF,TGTGCCAGCAGCTTAGGGGACAGGGTGGTGGGAAACACCATATATTTT
TRBD1,NA,TRBJ2-7,TRBV7-9,CASSSPGTGSQEQYF,TGTGCCAGCAGCTCTCCCGGGACAGGGAGTCAGGAGCAGTACTTC
NA,NA,TRBJ2-2,TRBV5-6,CASLRRGSLFLSGELFF,TGTGCCAGCCTTAGAAGAGGGTCCTTGTTTCTGTCCGGGGAGCTGTTTTTT
TRBD1,NA,TRBJ1-1,TRBV7-9,CASSLGQGQGTAEAFF,TGTGCCAGCAGCTTAGGGCAGGGACAGGGAACGGCTGAAGCTTTCTTT
TRBD2,NA,TRBJ2-1,TRBV5-1,CASSPGLAVLLTYNEQFF,TGCGCCAGCAGCCCCGGACTAGCGGTGTTACTCACCTACAATGAGCAGTTCTTC
NA,NA,TRBJ1-4,TRBV18,CASSPPDKPNEKLFF,TGTGCCAGCTCACCCCCGGACAAACCTAATGAAAAACTGTTTTTT
NA,NA,TRBJ1-1,TRBV6-5,CASSYIRGTGNTEAFF,TGTGCCAGCAGTTACATAAGGGGTACGGGTAACACTGAAGCTTTCTTT
NA,NA,TRBJ2-3,TRBV18,CASSPIQGSDTQYF,TGTGCCAGCTCACCTATACAGGGATCAGATACGCAGTATTTT
NA,NA,TRBJ2-2,TRBV6-5,CASSYRPASTGELFF,TGTGCCAGCAGTTACCGGCCAGCTAGCACCGGGGAGCTGTTTTTT
NA,NA,TRBJ1-1,TRBV27,CAIGGLNTEAFF,TGTGCCATCGGAGGCCTGAACACTGAAGCTTTCTTT